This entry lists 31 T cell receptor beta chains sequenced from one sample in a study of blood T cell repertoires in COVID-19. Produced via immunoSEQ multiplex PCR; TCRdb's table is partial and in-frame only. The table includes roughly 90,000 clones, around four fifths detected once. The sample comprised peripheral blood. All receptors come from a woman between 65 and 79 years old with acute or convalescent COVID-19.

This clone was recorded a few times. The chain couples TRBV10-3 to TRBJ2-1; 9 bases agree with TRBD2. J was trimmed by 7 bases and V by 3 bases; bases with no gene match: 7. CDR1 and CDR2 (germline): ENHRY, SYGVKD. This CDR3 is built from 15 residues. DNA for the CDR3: TGTGCCATCAGTGATTCTGCGGGGGGGCCTAATGAGCAGTTCTTC. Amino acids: CAISDSAGGPNEQFF.

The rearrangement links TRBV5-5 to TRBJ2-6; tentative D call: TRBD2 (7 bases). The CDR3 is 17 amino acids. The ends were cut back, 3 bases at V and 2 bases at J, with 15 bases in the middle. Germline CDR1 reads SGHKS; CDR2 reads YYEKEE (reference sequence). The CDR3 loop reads CASSSRLGGAGANVLTF. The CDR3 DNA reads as TGTGCCAGCAGCTCTAGGTTAGGGGGGGCTGGGGCCAACGTCCTGACTTTC.

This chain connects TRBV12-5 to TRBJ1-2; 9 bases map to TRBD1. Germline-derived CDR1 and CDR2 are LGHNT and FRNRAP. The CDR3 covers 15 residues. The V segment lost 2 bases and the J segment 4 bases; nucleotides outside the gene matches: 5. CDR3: CASGLPGQGVYGYTF. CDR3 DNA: TGTGCTAGTGGTTTGCCGGGACAGGGAGTCTATGGCTACACCTTC.

This chain's CDR3 is CASSSPGHIYEQYF. CDR3 nucleotides: TGTGCCAGCAGTTCCCCGGGACACATCTACGAGCAGTACTTC. The gene calls are TRBV6-5 and TRBJ2-7, with TRBD1 as a possible D gene (6 bases). Germline V gene data show CDR1 as MNHEY and CDR2 as SVGAGI. The V gene lost 4 bases and the J gene lost 3 bases, with 13 bases spanning the gap. This CDR3 has 14 amino acids.

The CDR3 loop is CASSLNGAGASYEQYF. The CDR3 DNA is TGTGCCAGCAGCTTGAATGGGGCAGGGGCGTCCTACGAGCAGTACTTC. The rearrangement uses TRBV5-8 and TRBJ2-7; weak D call: TRBD1 (6 bases). V was shortened by 1 base and J by 1 base, with 15 bases between the two germline ends. CDR1 is SGHTS and CDR2 is YDEGEE in the germline V gene. The CDR3 contains 16 residues.

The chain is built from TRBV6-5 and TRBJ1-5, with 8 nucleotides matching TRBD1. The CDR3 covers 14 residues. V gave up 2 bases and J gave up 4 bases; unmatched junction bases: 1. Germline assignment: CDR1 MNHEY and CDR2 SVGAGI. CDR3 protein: CASSYGQGNQPQHF. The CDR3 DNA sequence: TGTGCCAGCAGTTACGGACAGGGTAATCAGCCCCAGCATTTT.

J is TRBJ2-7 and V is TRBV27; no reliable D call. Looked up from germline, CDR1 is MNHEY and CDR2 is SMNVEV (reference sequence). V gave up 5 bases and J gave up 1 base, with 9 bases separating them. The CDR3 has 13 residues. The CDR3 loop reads CASSPSLSYEQYF. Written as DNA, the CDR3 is TGTGCCAGCAGTCCCTCCCTTTCCTACGAGCAGTACTTC.

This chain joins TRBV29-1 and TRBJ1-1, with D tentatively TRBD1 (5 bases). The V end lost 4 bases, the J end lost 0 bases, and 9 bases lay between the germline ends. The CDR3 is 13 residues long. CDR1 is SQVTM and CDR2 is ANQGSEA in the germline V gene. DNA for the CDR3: TGCAGCGTTGTGACAGACCTGAACACTGAAGCTTTCTTT. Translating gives CSVVTDLNTEAFF.

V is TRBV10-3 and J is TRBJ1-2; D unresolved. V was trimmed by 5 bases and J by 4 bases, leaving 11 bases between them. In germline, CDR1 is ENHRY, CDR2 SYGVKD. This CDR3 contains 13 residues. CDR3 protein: CAISLDTSYGYTF. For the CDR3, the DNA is TGTGCCATCAGTTTAGACACCTCCTATGGCTACACCTTC.

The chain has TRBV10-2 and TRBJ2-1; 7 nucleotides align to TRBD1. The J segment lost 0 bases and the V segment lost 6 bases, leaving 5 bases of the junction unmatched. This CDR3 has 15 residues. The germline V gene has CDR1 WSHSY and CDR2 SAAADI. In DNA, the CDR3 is TGCGCCAGCAGGACACAGGGGAGCTCCTACAATGAGCAGTTCTTC. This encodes CASRTQGSSYNEQFF.

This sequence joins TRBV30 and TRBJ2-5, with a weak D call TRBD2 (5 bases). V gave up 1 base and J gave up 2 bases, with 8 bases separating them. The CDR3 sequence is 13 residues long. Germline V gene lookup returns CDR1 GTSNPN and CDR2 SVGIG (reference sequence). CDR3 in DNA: TGTGCCTGGAGTGCGGGGTCTCAAGAGACCCAGTACTTC. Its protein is CAWSAGSQETQYF.

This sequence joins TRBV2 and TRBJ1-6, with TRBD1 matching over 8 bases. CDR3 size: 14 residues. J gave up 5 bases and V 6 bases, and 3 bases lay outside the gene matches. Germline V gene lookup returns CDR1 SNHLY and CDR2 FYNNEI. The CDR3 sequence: CASRPDRDNSPLHF. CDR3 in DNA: TGTGCCAGCAGACCGGACAGGGATAATTCACCCCTCCACTTT.

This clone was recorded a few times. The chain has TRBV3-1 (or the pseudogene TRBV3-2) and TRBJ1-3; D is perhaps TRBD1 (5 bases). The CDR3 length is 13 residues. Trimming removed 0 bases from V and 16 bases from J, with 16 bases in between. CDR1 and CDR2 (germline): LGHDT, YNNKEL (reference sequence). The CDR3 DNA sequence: TGTGCCAGCAGCCAAGACAGGGTTAGGCCCGCGTATTTT. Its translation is CASSQDRVRPAYF.

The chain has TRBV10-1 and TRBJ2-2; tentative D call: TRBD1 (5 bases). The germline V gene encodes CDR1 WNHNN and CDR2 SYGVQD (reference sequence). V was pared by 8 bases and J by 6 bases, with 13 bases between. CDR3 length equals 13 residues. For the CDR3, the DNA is TGCGCCAGCCAATTCAGGGTTGCCGGGGAGCTGTTTTTT. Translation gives CASQFRVAGELFF.

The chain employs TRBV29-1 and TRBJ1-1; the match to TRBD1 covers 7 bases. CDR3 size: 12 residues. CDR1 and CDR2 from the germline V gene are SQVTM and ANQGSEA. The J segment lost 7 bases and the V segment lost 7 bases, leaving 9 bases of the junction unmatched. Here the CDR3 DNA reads TGCAGCGCAAGACCGGGACAGCGTGAAGCTTTCTTT. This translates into CSARPGQREAFF.

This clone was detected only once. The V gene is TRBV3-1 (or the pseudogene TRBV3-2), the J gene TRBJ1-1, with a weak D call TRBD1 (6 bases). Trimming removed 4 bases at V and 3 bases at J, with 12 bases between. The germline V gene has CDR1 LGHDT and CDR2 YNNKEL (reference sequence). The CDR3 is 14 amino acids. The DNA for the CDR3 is TGTGCCAGCAGCCTGCCCCACAGGGACACTGAAGCTTTCTTT. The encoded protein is CASSLPHRDTEAFF.

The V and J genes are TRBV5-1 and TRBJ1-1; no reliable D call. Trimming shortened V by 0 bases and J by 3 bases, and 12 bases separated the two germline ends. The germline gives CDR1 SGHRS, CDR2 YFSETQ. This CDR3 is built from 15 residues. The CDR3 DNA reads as TGCGCCAGCAGCTTGGACGACTCTTGGGACACTGAAGCTTTCTTT. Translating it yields CASSLDDSWDTEAFF.

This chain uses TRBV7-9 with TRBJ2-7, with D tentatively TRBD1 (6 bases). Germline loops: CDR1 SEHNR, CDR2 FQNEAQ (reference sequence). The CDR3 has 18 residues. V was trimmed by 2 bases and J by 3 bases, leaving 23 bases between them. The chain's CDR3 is CASSLSYFRAGAFYEQYF. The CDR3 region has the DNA TGTGCCAGCAGCTTATCGTATTTTCGGGCAGGGGCCTTCTACGAGCAGTACTTC.

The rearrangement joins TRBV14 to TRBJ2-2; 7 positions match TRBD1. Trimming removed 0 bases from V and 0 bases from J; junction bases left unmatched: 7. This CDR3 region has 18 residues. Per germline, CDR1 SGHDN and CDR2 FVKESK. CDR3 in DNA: TGTGCCAGCAGCCAAGATAGGGGGCATGACGCGAACACCGGGGAGCTGTTTTTT. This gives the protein CASSQDRGHDANTGELFF.

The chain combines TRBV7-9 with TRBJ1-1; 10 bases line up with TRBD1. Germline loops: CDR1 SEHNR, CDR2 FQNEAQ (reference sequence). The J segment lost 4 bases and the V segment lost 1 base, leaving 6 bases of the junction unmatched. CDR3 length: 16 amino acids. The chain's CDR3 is CASSLETGGVGTEAFF. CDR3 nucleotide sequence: TGTGCCAGCAGCTTAGAGACAGGGGGCGTGGGCACTGAAGCTTTCTTT.

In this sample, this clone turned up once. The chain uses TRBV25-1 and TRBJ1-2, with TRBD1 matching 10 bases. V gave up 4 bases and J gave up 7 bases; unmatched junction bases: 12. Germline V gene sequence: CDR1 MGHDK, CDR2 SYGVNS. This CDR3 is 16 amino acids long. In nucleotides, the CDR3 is TGTGCCAGCAGTGGACCCGGGACAGGGGTTTTGGCTGGCTACACCTTC. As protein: CASSGPGTGVLAGYTF.

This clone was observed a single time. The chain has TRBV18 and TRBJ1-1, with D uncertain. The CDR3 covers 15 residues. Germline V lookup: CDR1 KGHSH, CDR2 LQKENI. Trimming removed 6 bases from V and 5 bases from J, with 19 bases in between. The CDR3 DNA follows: TGTGCCAGCTCCCCCTTGAGCACCTCGAATACTGAAGCTTTCTTT. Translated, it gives CASSPLSTSNTEAFF.

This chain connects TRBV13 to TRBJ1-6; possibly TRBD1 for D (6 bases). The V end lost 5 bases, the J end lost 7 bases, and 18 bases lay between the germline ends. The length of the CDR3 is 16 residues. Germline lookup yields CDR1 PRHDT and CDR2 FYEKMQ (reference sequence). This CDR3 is CASSLRTAGVNSPLHF. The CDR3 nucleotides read TGTGCCAGCAGCCTCCGGACAGCAGGAGTCAATTCACCCCTCCACTTT.

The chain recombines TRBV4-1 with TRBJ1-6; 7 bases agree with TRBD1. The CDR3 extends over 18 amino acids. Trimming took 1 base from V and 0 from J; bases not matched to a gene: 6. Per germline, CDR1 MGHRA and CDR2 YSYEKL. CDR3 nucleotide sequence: TGCGCCAGCAGCCAAGTAGGAGGGGGCATCTCCTATAATTCACCCCTCCACTTT. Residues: CASSQVGGGISYNSPLHF.

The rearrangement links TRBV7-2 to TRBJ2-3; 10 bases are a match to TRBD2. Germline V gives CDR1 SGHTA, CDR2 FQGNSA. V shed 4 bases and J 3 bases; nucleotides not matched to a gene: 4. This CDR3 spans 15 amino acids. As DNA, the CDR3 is TGTGCCAGCAGCTCCCTAGCGGGGGCGACAGATACGCAGTATTTT. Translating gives CASSSLAGATDTQYF.

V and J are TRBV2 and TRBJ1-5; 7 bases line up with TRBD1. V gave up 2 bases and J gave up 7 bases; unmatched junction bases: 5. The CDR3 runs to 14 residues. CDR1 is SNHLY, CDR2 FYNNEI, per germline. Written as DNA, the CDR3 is TGTGCCAGCAGTGAATCGACAGGGCAACAGCCCCAGCATTTT. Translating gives CASSESTGQQPQHF.

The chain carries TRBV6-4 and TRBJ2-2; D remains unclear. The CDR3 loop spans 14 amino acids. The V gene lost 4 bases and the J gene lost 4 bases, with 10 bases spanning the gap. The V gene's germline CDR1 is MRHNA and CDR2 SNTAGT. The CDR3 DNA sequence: TGTGCCAGCAGTGCCGATACTGGCACCGGGGAGCTGTTTTTT. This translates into CASSADTGTGELFF.

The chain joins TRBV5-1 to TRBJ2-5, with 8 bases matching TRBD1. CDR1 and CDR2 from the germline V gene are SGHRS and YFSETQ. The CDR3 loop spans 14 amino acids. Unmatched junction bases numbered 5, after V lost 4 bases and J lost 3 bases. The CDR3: CASSLSGQEETQYF. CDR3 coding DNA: TGCGCCAGCAGCCTATCGGGACAGGAAGAGACCCAGTACTTC. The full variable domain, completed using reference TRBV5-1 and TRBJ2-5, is KAGVTQTPRYLIKTRGQQVTLSCSPISGHRSVSWYQQTPGQGLQFLFEYFSETQRNKGNFPGRFSGRQFSNSRSEMNVSTLELGDSALYLCASSLSGQEETQYFGPGTRLLVL.

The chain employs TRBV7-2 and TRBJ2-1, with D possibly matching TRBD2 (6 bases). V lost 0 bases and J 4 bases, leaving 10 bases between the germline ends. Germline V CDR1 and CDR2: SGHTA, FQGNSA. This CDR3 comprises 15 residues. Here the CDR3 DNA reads TGTGCCAGCAGCTTAGCGCACGGACTATACAATGAGCAGTTCTTC. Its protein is CASSLAHGLYNEQFF.

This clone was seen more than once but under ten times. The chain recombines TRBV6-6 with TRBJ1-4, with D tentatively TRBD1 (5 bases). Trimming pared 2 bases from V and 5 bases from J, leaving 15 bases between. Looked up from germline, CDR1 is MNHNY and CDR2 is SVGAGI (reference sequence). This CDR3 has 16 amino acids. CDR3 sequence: CASSYPRAETNEKLFF. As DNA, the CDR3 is TGTGCCAGCAGTTACCCCAGGGCAGAGACAAATGAAAAACTGTTTTTT.

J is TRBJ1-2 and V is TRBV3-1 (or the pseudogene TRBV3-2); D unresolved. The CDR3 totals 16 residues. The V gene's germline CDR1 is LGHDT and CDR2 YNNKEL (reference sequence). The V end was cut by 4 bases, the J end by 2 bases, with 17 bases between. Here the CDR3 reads CASSPFATERNYGYTF. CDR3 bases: TGTGCCAGCAGCCCGTTTGCTACTGAACGAAACTATGGCTACACCTTC.